This TCR beta chain was retrieved from a study of a mutant IDH1 vaccine in newly diagnosed glioma. Turning to the study itself: Former treatment meant radiotherapy, temozolomide, or both; the majority had gotten both.

Indicated time point: baseline, week 1 (first vaccination visit). Treatment given: pre-vaccination baseline after standard-of-care therapy. The V gene's germline CDR1 is SGHKS and CDR2 YYEKEE (reference sequence). The CDR3 is 13 residues long. The ends were cut back, 0 bases at V and 8 bases at J, with 11 bases in the middle. Method: immunoSEQ multiplex PCR; TCRdb's copy keeps in-frame clones and lacks some. The sample lists about 68,000 clones, more than 65% occurring once. This sequence originates from a man aged 50 to 60 with glioma. The rearrangement links TRBV5-5 to TRBJ1-1; D may be TRBD1 (5 bases). The sample was PBMCs, taken from a glioma patient treated with radiotherapy, temozolomide or both. The CDR3 sequence is CASSLEGRREAFF. The CDR3 DNA reads as TGTGCCAGCAGCTTGGAGGGGCGTCGGGAAGCTTTCTTT.